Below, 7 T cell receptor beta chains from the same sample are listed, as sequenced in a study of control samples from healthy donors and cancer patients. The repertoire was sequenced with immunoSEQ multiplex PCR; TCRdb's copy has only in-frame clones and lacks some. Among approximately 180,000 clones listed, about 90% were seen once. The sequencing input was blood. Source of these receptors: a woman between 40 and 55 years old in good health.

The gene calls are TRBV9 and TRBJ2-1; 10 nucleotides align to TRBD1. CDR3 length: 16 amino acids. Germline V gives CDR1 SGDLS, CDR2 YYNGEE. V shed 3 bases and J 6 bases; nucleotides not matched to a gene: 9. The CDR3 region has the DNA TGTGCCAGCAGCGCCACCGGGACAGGGGTTTTCAATGAGCAGTTCTTC. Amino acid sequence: CASSATGTGVFNEQFF.

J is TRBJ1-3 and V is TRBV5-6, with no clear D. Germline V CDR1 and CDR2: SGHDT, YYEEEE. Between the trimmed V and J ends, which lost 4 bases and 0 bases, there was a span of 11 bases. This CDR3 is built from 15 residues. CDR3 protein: CASSHRAYSGNTIYF. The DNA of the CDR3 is TGTGCCAGCAGCCACCGGGCGTACTCTGGAAACACCATATATTTT.

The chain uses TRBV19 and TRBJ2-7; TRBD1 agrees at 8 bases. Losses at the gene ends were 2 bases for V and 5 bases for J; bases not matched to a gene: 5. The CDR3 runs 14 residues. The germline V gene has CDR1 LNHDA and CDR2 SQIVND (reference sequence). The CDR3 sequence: CASSISGGSHEQYF. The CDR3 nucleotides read TGTGCCAGTAGTATATCAGGGGGCTCTCACGAGCAGTACTTC.

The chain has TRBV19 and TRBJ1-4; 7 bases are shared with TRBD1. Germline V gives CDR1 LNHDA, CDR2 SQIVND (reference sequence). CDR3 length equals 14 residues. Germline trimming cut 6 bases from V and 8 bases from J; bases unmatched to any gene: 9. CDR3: CASSPHQGVEKLFF. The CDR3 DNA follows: TGTGCCAGTAGCCCCCATCAGGGGGTCGAAAAACTGTTTTTT. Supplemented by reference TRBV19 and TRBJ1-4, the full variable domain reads DGGITQSPKYLFRKEGQNVTLSCEQNLNHDAMYWYRQDPGQGLRLIYYSQIVNDFQKGDIAEGYSVSREKKESFPLTVTSAQKNPTAFYLCASSPHQGVEKLFFGSGTQLSVL.

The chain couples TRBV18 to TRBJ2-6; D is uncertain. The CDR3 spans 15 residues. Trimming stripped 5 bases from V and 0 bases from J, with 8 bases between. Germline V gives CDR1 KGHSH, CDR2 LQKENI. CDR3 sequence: CASSEGISGANVLTF. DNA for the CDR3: TGTGCCAGCTCAGAAGGAATCTCTGGGGCCAACGTCCTGACTTTC. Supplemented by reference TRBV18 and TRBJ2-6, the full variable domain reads NAGVMQNPRHLVRRRGQEARLRCSPMKGHSHVYWYRQLPEEGLKFMVYLQKENIIDESGMPKERFSAEFPKEGPSILRIQQVVRGDSAAYFCASSEGISGANVLTFGAGSRLTVL.

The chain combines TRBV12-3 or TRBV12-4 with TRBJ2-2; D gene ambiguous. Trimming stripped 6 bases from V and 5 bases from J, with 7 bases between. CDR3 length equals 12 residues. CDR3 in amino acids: CASSGVTGELFF. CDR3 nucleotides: TGTGCCAGCAGCGGAGTTACCGGGGAGCTGTTTTTT.

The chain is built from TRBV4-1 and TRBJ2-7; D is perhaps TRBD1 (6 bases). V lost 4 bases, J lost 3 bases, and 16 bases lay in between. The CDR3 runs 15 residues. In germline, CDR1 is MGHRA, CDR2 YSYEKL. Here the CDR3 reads CASSRLSRGDYEQYF. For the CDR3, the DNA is TGCGCCAGCAGCCGCCTTTCCAGGGGAGACTACGAGCAGTACTTC.